These 25 T cell receptor beta chains were sequenced from one sample in a study of T cells in Graves' hyperthyroidism and ophthalmopathy. Amplified TCR beta CDR3 regions came from RNA transcripts. TCR CDR3 regions were first amplified by RT-PCR with HTBI primers. TCRdb reprocessed the multiplex PCR reads via MiXCR and lists one record per CDR3 protein. The sample consists of hundreds of thousands of distinct CDR3 sequences, about 15% of them appearing once. The sample taken for sequencing was blood. Receptors were obtained from a woman aged 25 to 45 with Graves' hyperthyroidism.

The chain links TRBV20-1 to TRBJ1-5; D unresolved. Per the germline V gene, CDR1 is DFQATT and CDR2 is SNEGSKA (reference sequence). The CDR3 is made up of 17 amino acids. V was shortened by 3 bases and J by 0 bases, with 18 bases between the two germline ends. The CDR3 DNA follows: TGCAGTGCTAGGAGGTTTTCTGAGAGTTGTAGCAATCAGCCCCAGCATTTT. It specifies CSARRFSESCSNQPQHF.

This clonotype appeared many times. This chain connects TRBV27 to TRBJ1-2; tentative D call: TRBD1 (6 bases). V was clipped by 3 bases and J by 3 bases, with 8 bases between them. The CDR3 spans 13 residues. The V gene's germline CDR1 is MNHEY and CDR2 SMNVEV (reference sequence). The chain's CDR3 is CASSFGQHYGYTF. The CDR3 DNA reads as TGTGCCAGCAGTTTCGGACAGCACTATGGCTACACCTTC.

Points on this clonotype: One junction end does not reproduce the germline sequence, and a read error may be involved. V is TRBV28 and J is TRBJ1-6, with no clear D. Germline-derived CDR1 and CDR2 are MDHEN and SYDVKM. This CDR3 has 16 amino acids. The CDR3 DNA follows: TGCGCCAGCAGCCAAGAGAATAGGCCGGGGAATTCACCCCTCCACTTT. This codes for CASSQENRPGNSPLHF.

This clonotype has at least ten counts. The chain has TRBV28 and TRBJ2-7, with 9 bases matching TRBD1. From germline, CDR1 is MDHEN and CDR2 SYDVKM. The V segment lost 2 bases and the J segment 4 bases; nucleotides outside the gene matches: 6. The CDR3 length is 15 residues. The CDR3 loop reads CASSLGGTGSYEQYF. The CDR3 bases are TGTGCCAGCAGTTTAGGTGGGACAGGGAGTTACGAGCAGTACTTC.

The chain is built from TRBV20-1 and TRBJ2-2, with D tentatively TRBD1 (6 bases). The CDR3 runs to 13 residues. Germline V CDR1 and CDR2: DFQATT, SNEGSKA (reference sequence). The CDR3 nucleotides are TGCAGCACCGGGACAACGAACACCGGGGAGCTGTTTTTT. This sequence encodes CSTGTTNTGELFF.

This clonotype was recorded many times. V is TRBV28 and J is TRBJ2-5; perhaps D is TRBD1 or TRBD2 (6 bases each). Germline V lookup: CDR1 MDHEN, CDR2 SYDVKM. V gave up 3 bases and J gave up 2 bases, with 16 bases separating them. This CDR3 contains 16 residues. CDR3: CASSFGGGGFQETQYF. CDR3 coding DNA: TGTGCCAGCAGTTTTGGCGGAGGGGGGTTTCAAGAGACCCAGTACTTC.

This clonotype occurred a few times. The chain links TRBV20-1 to TRBJ1-5; 7 nucleotides line up with TRBD1. The trim removed 1 base at V and 2 bases at J, leaving 20 bases unmatched. CDR1 is DFQATT and CDR2 is SNEGSKA in the germline V gene (reference sequence). CDR3 length: 20 residues. The CDR3 DNA reads as TGCAGTGCTAGAGCTCGAGGGCAGGGGGAGGGCGTATATCGCAATCAGCCCCAGCATTTT. Amino acid sequence: CSARARGQGEGVYRNQPQHF.

This clonotype was counted many times. The rearrangement links TRBV6-5 to TRBJ2-2, with TRBD1 identical over 10 bases. The CDR3 spans 15 residues. CDR1 is MNHEY and CDR2 is SVGAGI in the germline V gene. V lost 2 bases, J lost 3 bases, and 0 bases stayed unmatched. The CDR3 DNA reads as TGTGCCAGCAGTTACGGGACAGGGGACACCGGGGAGCTGTTTTTT. Amino acids: CASSYGTGDTGELFF.

This clonotype has ten or more counts. The chain joins TRBV5-8 to TRBJ2-3, with 9 bases fitting TRBD2. J lost 5 bases, V lost 0 bases, and 4 bases had no gene match. From germline, CDR1 is SGHTS and CDR2 YDEGEE. The CDR3 totals 15 residues. The CDR3 spells CASSLVGSGRDTQYF. For the CDR3, the DNA is TGTGCCAGCAGCTTGGTTGGTAGCGGGAGAGATACGCAGTATTTT.

This clonotype was seen many times. The chain employs TRBV28 and TRBJ1-2; 9 bases align to TRBD1. Unmatched junction bases numbered 3, after V lost 10 bases and J lost 0 bases. The CDR3 consists of 13 residues. The germline V gene has CDR1 MDHEN and CDR2 SYDVKM. The CDR3 DNA is TGTGCCAACAGGGGGCCGGCTAACTATGGCTACACCTTC. Translating gives CANRGPANYGYTF.

This clonotype was seen a handful of times. The gene calls are TRBV30 and TRBJ2-1; 15 bases align to TRBD2. CDR1 is GTSNPN and CDR2 is SVGIG in the germline V gene (reference sequence). V lost 1 base and J lost 5; bases outside the gene matches: 24. The CDR3 runs 23 residues. CDR3 bases: TGTGCCTGGAGTGCAGGACTAGCGGGGGGGAAGCTCAGCCGAGGGTATAAGAACAATGAGCAGTTCTTC. It encodes CAWSAGLAGGKLSRGYKNNEQFF.

At least ten counts were recorded for this clonotype. The chain uses TRBV9 and TRBJ1-2, with 9 bases that match TRBD1. Germline V gene sequence: CDR1 SGDLS, CDR2 YYNGEE. Trimming took 3 bases from V and 1 from J; bases not matched to a gene: 16. This CDR3 comprises 19 residues. The CDR3 spells CASSGQLGGDRDFNYGYTF. The CDR3 nucleotides are TGTGCCAGCAGCGGTCAGCTAGGGGGGGACAGGGACTTTAACTATGGCTACACCTTC.

This clonotype was seen repeatedly, ten times or more. The genes are TRBV3-1 and TRBJ1-4; no clear D. CDR3 size: 13 residues. Per germline, CDR1 LGHDT and CDR2 YNNKEL (reference sequence). The V end lost 1 base, the J end lost 11 bases, and 11 bases lay between the germline ends. The DNA of the CDR3 is TGTGCCAGCAGCCAAGTTATGTCGGGGAAACTGTTTTTT. This gives the protein CASSQVMSGKLFF.

This clonotype was seen many times. The chain couples TRBV20-1 to TRBJ2-3; 11 positions agree with TRBD2. Germline lookup yields CDR1 DFQATT and CDR2 SNEGSKA (reference sequence). The V gene end was trimmed by 0 bases and the J gene end by 3 bases; junction bases not matched to a gene: 5. The length of the CDR3 is 16 residues. The CDR3 DNA follows: TGCAGTGCTAGAGATCTTAGCGGGAGGGGGACAGATACGCAGTATTTT. This sequence encodes CSARDLSGRGTDTQYF.

For this clonotype: This may stem from a read error, because a much larger clone lies one nucleotide away. This chain links TRBV7-9 with TRBJ2-7; a weak D match, TRBD1 (6 bases). Germline CDR1 and CDR2: SEHNR and FQNEAQ (reference sequence). This CDR3 has 16 residues. In DNA form, the CDR3 reads TGTGCCAGCGGCTTAAGGGGGAAGCGGAGATCCTACGAGCAGTACTTC. Residues: CASGLRGKRRSYEQYF.

This clonotype appeared many times. V and J are TRBV20-1 and TRBJ1-1; D remains ambiguous. The CDR3 is made up of 12 amino acids. Germline V CDR1 and CDR2: DFQATT, SNEGSKA (reference sequence). The CDR3 nucleotides are TGCGGGGAGCAACAGCCGAACACTGAAGCTTTCTTT. This codes for CGEQQPNTEAFF.

This clonotype was picked up many times. V and J are TRBV12-3 or TRBV12-4 and TRBJ2-3; 7 nucleotides line up with TRBD1. This CDR3 has 14 residues. The V and J ends lost 6 bases and 2 bases, in that order; junction bases with no gene match: 5. The CDR3 sequence: CASRPTGPTDTQYF. The CDR3 DNA is TGTGCCAGCAGGCCGACAGGGCCCACAGATACGCAGTATTTT.

This clonotype was counted a few times. V gene TRBV11-2 combines with J gene TRBJ1-3; D may be TRBD1 (6 bases). Germline V gene lookup returns CDR1 SGHAT and CDR2 FQNNGV. Trimming removed 5 bases from V and 7 bases from J, with 15 bases in between. This CDR3 spans 14 amino acids. CDR3 sequence reads: CASSEGTIWNTIYF. CDR3 nucleotide sequence: TGTGCCAGCAGCGAAGGGACAATTTGGAACACCATATATTTT.

This clonotype was seen ten or more times. This chain connects TRBV28 to TRBJ2-7, with TRBD2 matching 7 bases. V dropped 5 bases and J dropped 0; count of bases not matched to a gene: 7. The germline gives CDR1 MDHEN, CDR2 SYDVKM. CDR3 length: 15 residues. CDR3 protein: CASSAGRGISYEQYF. The CDR3 DNA is TGTGCCAGCAGTGCCGGGCGGGGGATCTCCTACGAGCAGTACTTC.

In this sample, this clonotype turned up many times. This chain connects TRBV12-3 or TRBV12-4 to TRBJ2-1, with D perhaps matching TRBD2 (6 bases). The CDR3 runs to 16 residues. V was cut by 6 bases and J by 0 bases, with 15 bases left in between. CDR3 coding DNA: TGTGCCAGCAGAGGAGGGCTTATCAGCTCCTACAATGAGCAGTTCTTC. It specifies CASRGGLISSYNEQFF.

This clonotype was observed many times. The chain links TRBV12-3 or TRBV12-4 to TRBJ2-5; 8 nucleotides agree with TRBD1. This CDR3 has 15 residues. The J segment lost 3 bases and the V segment lost 5 bases, leaving 8 bases of the junction unmatched. The CDR3 DNA follows: TGTGCCAGCAGTCCTGACAGGGGCCGAGAAGAGACCCAGTACTTC. This codes for CASSPDRGREETQYF.

The sample holds a few counts of this clonotype. The rearrangement joins TRBV3-1 to TRBJ2-1; weak D call: TRBD1 (6 bases). This CDR3 spans 16 amino acids. Looked up from germline, CDR1 is LGHDT and CDR2 is YNNKEL (reference sequence). Between the trimmed V and J ends, which lost 0 bases and 3 bases, there was a span of 12 bases. This chain's CDR3 is CASSQDRDTYYNEQFF. For the CDR3, the DNA is TGTGCCAGCAGCCAAGATCGGGACACCTACTACAATGAGCAGTTCTTC.

V usage is TRBV18 and J usage is TRBJ2-7; TRBD1 matches 8 bases. After removal of 4 bases from V and 0 bases from J, the junction contained 5 bases not matched to a gene. The CDR3 has 15 residues. The germline V gene has CDR1 KGHSH and CDR2 LQKENI. CDR3 in amino acids: CASSRTTGDSYEQYF. CDR3 sequence (DNA): TGTGCCAGCTCACGAACGACAGGGGACTCCTACGAGCAGTACTTC.

This clonotype was seen many times. V is TRBV7-9 and J is TRBJ2-7; possibly TRBD1 for D (5 bases). Germline values: CDR1 SEHNR, CDR2 FQNEAQ (reference sequence). This CDR3 has 13 amino acids. V was clipped by 7 bases and J by 0 bases, with 10 bases between them. DNA of the CDR3: TGTGCCAGCACCGTTGACAGCTCCTACGAGCAGTACTTC. This translates into CASTVDSSYEQYF.

This clonotype was seen ten or more times. The chain carries TRBV6-1 and TRBJ2-5; maybe TRBD2 (6 bases). The CDR3 sequence is 16 residues long. Germline V CDR1 and CDR2: MNHNS, SASEGT. V was pared by 3 bases and J by 3 bases, with 17 bases between. The CDR3 DNA sequence: TGTGCCAGCAGTGATCTCTGGCGGGGATACGAAGAGACCCAGTACTTC. Translated: CASSDLWRGYEETQYF.